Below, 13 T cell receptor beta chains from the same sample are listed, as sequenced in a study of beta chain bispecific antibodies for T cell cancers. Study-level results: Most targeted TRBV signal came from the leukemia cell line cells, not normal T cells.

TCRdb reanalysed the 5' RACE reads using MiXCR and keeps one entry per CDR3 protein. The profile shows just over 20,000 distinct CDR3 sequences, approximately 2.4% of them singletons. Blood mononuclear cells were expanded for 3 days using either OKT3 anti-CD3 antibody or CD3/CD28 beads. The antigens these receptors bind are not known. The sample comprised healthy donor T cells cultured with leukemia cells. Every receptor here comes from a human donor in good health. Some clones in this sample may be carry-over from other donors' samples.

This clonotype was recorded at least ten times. DNA for the CDR3: TGTGCCTGGAGTGTAAGTGAAAAACTGTTTTTT. It yields the protein CAWSVSEKLFF. This chain links TRBV30 with TRBJ1-4, with D hard to call. This CDR3 region has 11 residues. V lost 0 bases and J lost 7, with 3 bases in between. Looked up from germline, CDR1 is GTSNPN and CDR2 is SVGIG (reference sequence).

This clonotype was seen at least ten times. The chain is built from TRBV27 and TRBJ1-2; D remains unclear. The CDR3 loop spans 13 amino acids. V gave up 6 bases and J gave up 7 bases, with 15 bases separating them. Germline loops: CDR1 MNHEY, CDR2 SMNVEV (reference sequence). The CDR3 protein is CASRAGSGSGYTF. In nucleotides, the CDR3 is TGTGCCAGCAGAGCCGGGTCTGGCAGTGGCTACACCTTC.

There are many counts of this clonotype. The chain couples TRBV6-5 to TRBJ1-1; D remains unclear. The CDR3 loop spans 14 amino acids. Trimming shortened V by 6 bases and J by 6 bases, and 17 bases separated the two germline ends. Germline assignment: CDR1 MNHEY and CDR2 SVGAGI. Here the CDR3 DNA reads TGTGCCAGCAGCCCGACTTTACCAAGGGCTGAAGCTTTCTTT. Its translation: CASSPTLPRAEAFF.

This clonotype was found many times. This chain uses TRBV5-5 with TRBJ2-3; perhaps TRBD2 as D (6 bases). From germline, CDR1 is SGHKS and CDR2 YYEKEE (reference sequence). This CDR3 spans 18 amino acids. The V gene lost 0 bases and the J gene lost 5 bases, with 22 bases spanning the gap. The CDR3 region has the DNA TGTGCCAGCAGCTTGGCACTCGCGGGATTGGGAGGTGGAGATACGCAGTATTTT. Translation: CASSLALAGLGGGDTQYF.

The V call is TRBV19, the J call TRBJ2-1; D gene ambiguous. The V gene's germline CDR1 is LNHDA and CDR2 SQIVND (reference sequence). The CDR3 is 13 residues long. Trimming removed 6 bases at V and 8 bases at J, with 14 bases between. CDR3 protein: CASRLGGLDEQFF. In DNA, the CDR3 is TGTGCCAGTAGGCTGGGCGGTCTAGATGAGCAGTTCTTC.

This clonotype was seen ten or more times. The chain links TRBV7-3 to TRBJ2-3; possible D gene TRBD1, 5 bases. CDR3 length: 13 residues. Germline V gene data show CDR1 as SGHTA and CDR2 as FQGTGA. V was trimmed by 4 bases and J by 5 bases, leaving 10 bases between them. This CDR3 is CASSSSTEDTQYF. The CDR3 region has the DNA TGTGCCAGCAGCTCTTCGACAGAAGATACGCAGTATTTT.

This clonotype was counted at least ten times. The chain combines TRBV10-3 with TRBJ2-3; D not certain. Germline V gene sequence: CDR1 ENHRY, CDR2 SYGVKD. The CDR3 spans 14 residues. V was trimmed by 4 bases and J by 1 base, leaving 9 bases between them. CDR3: CAISGPTRTDTQYF. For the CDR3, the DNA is TGTGCCATCAGTGGGCCGACCCGCACAGATACGCAGTATTTT.

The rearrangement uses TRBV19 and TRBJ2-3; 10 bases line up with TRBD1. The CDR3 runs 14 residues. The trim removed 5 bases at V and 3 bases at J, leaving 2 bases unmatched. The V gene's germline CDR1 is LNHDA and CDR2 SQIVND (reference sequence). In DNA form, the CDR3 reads TGTGCCAGTAGTGGGGGACAGGGGACAGATACGCAGTATTTT. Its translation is CASSGGQGTDTQYF.

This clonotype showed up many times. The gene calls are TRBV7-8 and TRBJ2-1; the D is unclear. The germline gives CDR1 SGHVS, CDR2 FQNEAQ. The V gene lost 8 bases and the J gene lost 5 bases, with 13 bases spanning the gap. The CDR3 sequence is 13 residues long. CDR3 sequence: CASEKSAHNEQFF. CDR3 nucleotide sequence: TGTGCCAGCGAAAAATCGGCCCACAATGAGCAGTTCTTC. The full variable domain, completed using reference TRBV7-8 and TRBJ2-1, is GAGVSQSPRYKVAKRGQDVALRCDPISGHVSLFWYQQALGQGPEFLTYFQNEAQLDKSGLPSDRFFAERPEGSVSTLKIQRTQQEDSAVYLCASEKSAHNEQFFGPGTRLTVL.

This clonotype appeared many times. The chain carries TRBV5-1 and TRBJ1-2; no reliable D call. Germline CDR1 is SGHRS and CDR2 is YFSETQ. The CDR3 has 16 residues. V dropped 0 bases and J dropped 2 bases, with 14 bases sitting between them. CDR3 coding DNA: TGCGCCAGCAGCTTGGGGGAATCCGGCTCCAACTATGGCTACACCTTC. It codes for CASSLGESGSNYGYTF. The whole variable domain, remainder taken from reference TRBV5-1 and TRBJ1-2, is KAGVTQTPRYLIKTRGQQVTLSCSPISGHRSVSWYQQTPGQGLQFLFEYFSETQRNKGNFPGRFSGRQFSNSRSEMNVSTLELGDSALYLCASSLGESGSNYGYTFGSGTRLTVV.

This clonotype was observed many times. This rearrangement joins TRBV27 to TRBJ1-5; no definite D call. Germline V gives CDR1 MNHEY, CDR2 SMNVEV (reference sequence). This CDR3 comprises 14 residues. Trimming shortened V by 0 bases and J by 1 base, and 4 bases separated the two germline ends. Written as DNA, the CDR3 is TGTGCCAGCAGTTTATCGGGCAGCAATCAGCCCCAGCATTTT. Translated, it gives CASSLSGSNQPQHF.

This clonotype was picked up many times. The chain's CDR3 is CSARDRRGGSNQPQHF. The CDR3 DNA sequence: TGCAGTGCTAGAGATAGAAGGGGAGGAAGCAATCAGCCCCAGCATTTT. V gene TRBV20-1 combines with J gene TRBJ1-5; a weak D match, TRBD1 (5 bases). The CDR3 extends over 16 amino acids. Germline CDR1 reads DFQATT; CDR2 reads SNEGSKA (reference sequence). Trimming cost V 0 bases and J 1 base, with 13 bases left between them.

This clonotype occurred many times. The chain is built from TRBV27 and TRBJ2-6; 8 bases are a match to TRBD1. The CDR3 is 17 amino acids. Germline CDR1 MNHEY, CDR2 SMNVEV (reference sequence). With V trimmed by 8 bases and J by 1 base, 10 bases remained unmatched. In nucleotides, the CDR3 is TGTGCCAGCCCATCTCAGGGGGCCGTATCTGGGGCCAACGTCCTGACTTTC. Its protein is CASPSQGAVSGANVLTF.